This T cell receptor (beta chain) was recovered during a study of molecular identifiers for immune sequencing clone quantification. Regarding this clonotype: A read error is possible here, since a much larger clone lies one base away.

The authors built bulk TCR libraries by previously described methods with listed TCR primers. MiXCR was run by TCRdb on the PCR reads, yielding one entry per CDR3 protein. Of some 65,000 distinct CDR3 sequences listed, about a fifth are singletons. This CDR3 is 12 amino acids long. The germline V gene encodes CDR1 KGHDR and CDR2 SFDVKD. This chain links TRBV24-1 with TRBJ2-3; tentatively, D is TRBD2 (5 bases). The sequence derives from a human donor in good health. Some libraries in this study had Jurkat cell RNA spiked in. The sequencing sample was made of naive CD8+ T cells from blood, with Jurkat cell RNA spiked in. Stated subset: FACS-sorted CD8+CD4-CCR7+CD45RA+ naive T cells. The CDR3 region is CTTSARADTQYF. CDR3 bases: TGTACCACCAGTGCGAGGGCAGATACGCAGTATTTT.